This T cell receptor (beta chain) derives from a study of blood T cells in healthy people across ages. Next came a second PCR, run for about 6 to 12 cycles, which used a sample-barcoded 5' primer along with a J-beta primer mix. Via MiXCR, TCRdb re-called the 5' RACE reads, giving one row per CDR3 protein. The table has 1,100,000 or so distinct CDR3 sequences, 45% seen once; the top ten hold under 20%. In germline, CDR1 is SQVTM, CDR2 ANQGSEA. V was clipped by 4 bases and J by 0 bases; unmatched bases: 10. The CDR3 is made up of 16 amino acids. This clonotype turned up a few times. This sequence joins TRBV29-1 and TRBJ2-3; 7 positions agree with TRBD2. The sequence was obtained from a woman aged 60 to 75 in good health. Sequencing input: blood. The CDR3 coding sequence is TGCAGCGTTGGGGGAGGGTGGGGCGGTAGCACAGATACGCAGTATTTT. This sequence encodes CSVGGGWGGSTDTQYF.